The 24 T cell receptor beta chains reported below all come from one sample, sequenced in a study of T-cell reconstitution after alpha-beta-depleted transplantation in children. Unique molecular identifiers tagged the TCRbeta library. From the PCR reads, TCRdb called clonotypes with MiXCR, one entry per CDR3 protein. The table has around 450,000 distinct CDR3 sequences, about 10% seen once; the top ten hold about 2%. The material sequenced was PBMCs, taken before TCRalphabeta/CD19-depleted stem cell transplant. These receptors all come from a child aged 2 to 10 with inherited bone marrow failure, due to receive a stem cell transplant.

Ten or more counts support this clonotype. The chain employs TRBV7-9 and TRBJ1-2, with D possibly being TRBD1 (6 bases). Germline values: CDR1 SEHNR, CDR2 FQNEAQ (reference sequence). V dropped 5 bases and J dropped 6 bases, with 13 bases sitting between them. There are 13 residues in the CDR3. CDR3 protein: CASSPRGGDGYTF. The CDR3, as DNA: TGTGCCAGCAGCCCCCGCGGGGGCGATGGCTACACCTTC.

This clonotype showed up just a few times. The chain combines TRBV7-6 with TRBJ2-5; D remains ambiguous. Looked up from germline, CDR1 is SGHVS and CDR2 is FNYEAQ. With 7 bases removed from V and 5 bases from J, the gap between germline ends came to 14 bases. The CDR3 loop spans 13 amino acids. The CDR3 bases are TGTGCCAGCACCATCAGTACGAGGGAGACCCAGTACTTC. Encoded protein: CASTISTRETQYF.

Only a few counts were recorded for this clonotype. V and J are TRBV11-2 and TRBJ2-6; perhaps TRBD1 as D (6 bases). V was clipped by 2 bases and J by 1 base, with 9 bases between them. The germline V gene encodes CDR1 SGHAT and CDR2 FQNNGV. The CDR3 is 16 residues long. The CDR3 DNA is TGTGCCAGCAGCTTATTCCAGGGGTCTGGGGCCAACGTCCTGACTTTC. Translation gives CASSLFQGSGANVLTF.

About this clonotype: A read error is possible here, since a much larger clone lies one base away. This likely comes from a read error, as the CDR3 has no conserved phenylalanine or tryptophan at its end. The J gene is TRBJ2-1, the V gene TRBV29-1, with 8 bases lining up with TRBD2. Germline CDR1 and CDR2: SQVTM and ANQGSEA. CDR3 length: 13 amino acids. The V gene end was trimmed by 4 bases and the J gene end by 4 bases; junction bases not matched to a gene: 3. The CDR3 DNA is TGCAGCGTTGCCCAGCGGGAGTACAATGAGCAGTTCTGC. Translation: CSVAQREYNEQFC.

At least ten counts were recorded for this clonotype. The chain carries TRBV5-6 and TRBJ1-6; D gene unclear. Per the germline V gene, CDR1 is SGHDT and CDR2 is YYEEEE. The V end was cut by 0 bases, the J end by 7 bases, with 5 bases between. The CDR3 totals 13 residues. The DNA for the CDR3 is TGTGCCAGCAGCTTGGATGTAAATTCACCCCTCCACTTT. Translation gives CASSLDVNSPLHF.

This clonotype has a handful of counts. The chain recombines TRBV20-1 with TRBJ2-5, with D perhaps TRBD2 (6 bases). The CDR3 consists of 13 residues. CDR1 is DFQATT, CDR2 SNEGSKA, per germline (reference sequence). V lost 4 bases to trimming and J lost 5 bases, with 14 bases between them. Written as DNA, the CDR3 is TGCAGTGCTAAATTGGGGGGTGCGGAGACCCAGTACTTC. Translating gives CSAKLGGAETQYF.

The chain has TRBV29-1 and TRBJ2-1; perhaps TRBD2 as D (9 bases). Germline V gives CDR1 SQVTM, CDR2 ANQGSEA. This CDR3 region has 18 residues. Deletions cut 6 bases from V and 4 bases from J, with 28 bases between. The DNA of the CDR3 is TGCAGCGTCACATCAGGGGGCGGGGGTAGCGGGGGATACAATGAGCAGTTCTTC. Amino acids: CSVTSGGGGSGGYNEQFF.

This clonotype was recorded at least ten times. The genes are TRBV7-2 and TRBJ2-7; no clear D gene. CDR3 length: 13 residues. Trimming shortened V by 5 bases and J by 0 bases, and 8 bases separated the two germline ends. The germline V gene encodes CDR1 SGHTA and CDR2 FQGNSA. The CDR3 loop is CASSGQSSYEQYF. The DNA of the CDR3 is TGTGCCAGCAGCGGGCAAAGCTCCTACGAGCAGTACTTC.

The sample holds many counts of this clonotype. This chain links TRBV27 with TRBJ2-1; TRBD2 matches 9 bases. The CDR3 has 15 amino acids. Looked up from germline, CDR1 is MNHEY and CDR2 is SMNVEV (reference sequence). V dropped 0 bases and J dropped 9; count of bases not matched to a gene: 6. For the CDR3, the DNA is TGTGCCAGCAGTTTATCGGCGGGAGGGTCCGGTGAGCAGTTCTTC. Its protein product is CASSLSAGGSGEQFF.

This clonotype was found a few times. The genes are TRBV20-1 and TRBJ2-7, with D perhaps matching TRBD1 (5 bases). Germline CDR1 reads DFQATT; CDR2 reads SNEGSKA (reference sequence). V was clipped by 3 bases and J by 3 bases, with 18 bases between them. This CDR3 region has 15 residues. The CDR3 DNA reads as TGCAGTGCTAGCAGTAAGCAGGGCGCCTACTACGAGCAGTACTTC. This sequence encodes CSASSKQGAYYEQYF.

A few counts support this clonotype. The chain carries TRBV19 and TRBJ2-2, with TRBD1 identical over 8 bases. CDR1 is LNHDA, CDR2 SQIVND, per germline (reference sequence). CDR3 length: 15 residues. V shed 3 bases, J shed 3 bases, and the junction held 3 bases outside the gene matches. In nucleotides, the CDR3 is TGTGCCAGTAGTATCAGGGGGCTCGACACCGGGGAGCTGTTTTTT. Translation gives CASSIRGLDTGELFF. Based on the CDR3 plus reference TRBV19 and TRBJ2-2, the full variable domain is DGGITQSPKYLFRKEGQNVTLSCEQNLNHDAMYWYRQDPGQGLRLIYYSQIVNDFQKGDIAEGYSVSREKKESFPLTVTSAQKNPTAFYLCASSIRGLDTGELFFGEGSRLTVL.

The genes are TRBV7-2 and TRBJ2-4, with D perhaps matching TRBD2 (5 bases). Trimming shortened V by 2 bases and J by 6 bases, and 8 bases separated the two germline ends. This CDR3 is built from 13 residues. The V gene's germline CDR1 is SGHTA and CDR2 FQGNSA. CDR3 nucleotide sequence: TGTGCCAGCAGCTTATGGGAGTCAAACATTCAGTACTTC. Translating gives CASSLWESNIQYF.

Comment on this clonotype: This clone may be a read error of a much larger clone one base away. The chain joins TRBV28 to TRBJ2-7; 12 nucleotides match TRBD2. Germline CDR1 reads MDHEN; CDR2 reads SYDVKM. V was clipped by 5 bases and J by 6 bases; unmatched bases: 11. The CDR3 extends over 16 amino acids. The CDR3 here is CASSNRTSGTFIEQYF. CDR3 DNA sequence: TGTGCCAGCAGTAACCGGACTAGCGGGACCTTCATCGAGCAGTACTTC.

This clonotype was counted ten times or more. CDR3 sequence (DNA): TGTGCCAGCAGGGATAACACTGAAGCTTTCTTT. Protein: CASRDNTEAFF. The chain carries TRBV6-2 or TRBV6-3 and TRBJ1-1; no definite D call. Trimming took 6 bases from V and 2 from J, leaving 4 bases between them. Germline V CDR1 and CDR2: MNHEY, SVGEGT. This CDR3 region has 11 residues.

The chain has TRBV10-3 and TRBJ2-3; the D is unclear. Germline V gives CDR1 ENHRY, CDR2 SYGVKD. V was clipped by 0 bases and J by 5 bases, with 3 bases between them. CDR3 size: 12 residues. The CDR3 DNA sequence: TGTGCCATCAGTGAGTCCGGAGATACGCAGTATTTT. It codes for CAISESGDTQYF.

Remarks on this clonotype: A much larger clone differs by one base, so this may be a read error. J is TRBJ2-7 and V is TRBV12-3 or TRBV12-4, with 7 bases aligning to TRBD2. Trimming cost V 5 bases and J 10 bases; bases outside gene matches: 14. The CDR3 has 14 amino acids. The CDR3 spells CASSSGTLQGDQYF. In nucleotides, the CDR3 is TGTGCCAGCAGTAGCGGGACTCTCCAAGGGGACCAGTACTTC.

Comment on this clonotype: A read error may be the cause here, since a much bigger clone is one base away. J is TRBJ1-2 and V is TRBV30, with D unclear. CDR3 size: 13 residues. Germline loops: CDR1 GTSNPN, CDR2 SVGIG (reference sequence). In DNA, the CDR3 is TGTGCCTGGAGTGTACTGGGCAGGACTGGCCACACCTTC. Translated, it gives CAWSVLGRTGHTF.

This clonotype was found many times. The chain's CDR3 is CSAIIAGVPGELFF. In DNA form, the CDR3 reads TGCAGTGCTATAATAGCGGGAGTTCCCGGGGAGCTGTTTTTT. This chain uses TRBV20-1 with TRBJ2-2; 9 nucleotides line up with TRBD2. The V segment lost 4 bases and the J segment 6 bases; nucleotides outside the gene matches: 6. In germline, CDR1 is DFQATT, CDR2 SNEGSKA (reference sequence). The CDR3 is 14 amino acids.

Only a few counts were recorded for this clonotype. This chain uses TRBV5-1 with TRBJ1-6; D unclear. Trimming took off 0 bases at V and 12 bases at J, with 1 base between the two ends. CDR3 size: 10 residues. CDR1 is SGHRS, CDR2 YFSETQ, per germline. CDR3 coding DNA: TGCGCCAGCAGCTTGGGACCCCTCCACTTT. It specifies CASSLGPLHF.

The sample holds a few counts of this clonotype. The rearrangement uses TRBV20-1 and TRBJ2-1; 8 nucleotides match TRBD2. Germline CDR1 and CDR2: DFQATT and SNEGSKA (reference sequence). The CDR3 consists of 14 residues. V shed 6 bases, J shed 2 bases, and the junction held 6 bases outside the gene matches. The CDR3 region is CSAPASGPYNEQFF. The DNA of the CDR3 is TGCAGTGCACCTGCTAGCGGGCCCTACAATGAGCAGTTCTTC.

This rearrangement joins TRBV5-1 to TRBJ2-3, with a weak D call TRBD2 (6 bases). Trimming took 2 bases from V and 6 from J, leaving 13 bases between them. There are 14 residues in the CDR3. Germline assignment: CDR1 SGHRS and CDR2 YFSETQ. CDR3 region: CASSFRLRGDTQYF. The CDR3 DNA reads TGCGCCAGCAGCTTTAGACTCCGGGGGGATACGCAGTATTTT.

This clonotype was seen only a few times. The chain recombines TRBV4-1 with TRBJ1-1; D ambiguous. This CDR3 region has 15 residues. Trimming left V 4 bases short and J 1 base short, with 13 bases between. CDR1 is MGHRA, CDR2 YSYEKL, per germline. The CDR3 region is CASSRVGRGNTEAFF. CDR3 DNA sequence: TGCGCCAGCAGCCGAGTGGGCCGCGGGAACACTGAAGCTTTCTTT.

This clonotype was observed many times. CDR3 region: CASRPGLASGANVLTF. The CDR3 DNA reads TGCGCCAGCAGGCCGGGACTAGCTTCTGGGGCCAACGTCCTGACTTTC. V is TRBV5-1 and J is TRBJ2-6, with 9 bases fitting TRBD2. Looked up from germline, CDR1 is SGHRS and CDR2 is YFSETQ. V shed 5 bases and J 1 base; nucleotides not matched to a gene: 4. The length of the CDR3 is 16 residues.

The sample holds many counts of this clonotype. The V gene is TRBV27, the J gene TRBJ2-1; TRBD2 agrees at 7 bases. The CDR3 runs 15 residues. The junction had 6 bases not matched to a gene; V was cut back by 7 bases and J by 0 bases. CDR1 is MNHEY, CDR2 SMNVEV, per germline (reference sequence). CDR3 nucleotides: TGTGCCAGCATCGACGGCGGGAGCTCCTACAATGAGCAGTTCTTC. It yields the protein CASIDGGSSYNEQFF.